This T cell receptor beta chain was sequenced in a study of cytomegalovirus exposure and HLA in healthy donors. Study-level background: Tens of millions of unique TCRs from HLA-typed donors made up an early data release. Study outcomes and limitations: A later analysis linked a missense variant in DCLRE1C to the trimming of TCR beta V and J genes.

PCR employed 60 Vbeta and 13 Jbeta primers. Method: immunoSEQ multiplex PCR; TCRdb's copy keeps in-frame clones and lacks some. Here the sample spans fewer than 200,000 clones, about three quarters being singletons. As concerns this clone: Its antigen is not known.

The germline V gene encodes CDR1 LGHNA and CDR2 YNFKEQ. V lost 6 bases to trimming and J lost 8 bases; unmatched junction nucleotides: 11. The CDR3 runs 14 residues. The sample taken for sequencing was PBMCs. This TCR came from a female donor in good health and CMV-seronegative. V gene TRBV4-2 combines with J gene TRBJ1-2; 8 bases align to TRBD1. The chain's CDR3 is CASSLGQGVDGYTF. In DNA form, the CDR3 reads TGTGCCAGCAGTCTCGGACAGGGCGTCGACGGCTACACCTTC.